Listed below are T cell receptor beta chains from one sample, sequenced in a study of a mutant IDH1 vaccine in newly diagnosed glioma. The table came from immunoSEQ multiplex PCR; TCRdb's copy has only in-frame clones and leaves some out. The sample yields some 62,000 clones, over 80% seen once. Antigen specificity for these receptors is unknown. Material: PBMCs, obtained from a glioma patient whose treatment included an IDH1 peptide vaccine. The receptors were sampled from a man in his thirties or forties with glioma. Each CDR3 is given with its conserved first and last residue. The D gene is left open where the match is weak. Size is stated for part of the rows, as once, few or many counts, or as a class when the clone is expanded.

j_call	clone_size	v_call	d_call	cdr3_nt	cdr3_aa
TRBJ2-7	.	TRBV10-3	.	TGTGCCATCAGTGAGTCGGCGGACGGCTCCTACGAGCAGTACTTC	CAISESADGSYEQYF
TRBJ2-1	once	TRBV10-1	.	TGCGCCAGCAGTGATCGGCGCAGGGGTAACAATGAGCAGTTCTTC	CASSDRRRGNNEQFF
TRBJ1-2	.	TRBV11-1	.	TGTGCCAGCAGCCTTAACCCCGGGGATGCCTATGGCTACACCTTC	CASSLNPGDAYGYTF
TRBJ2-7	.	TRBV19	TRBD1	TGTGCCAGTAGTATGGGACAGTACGAGCAGTACTTC	CASSMGQYEQYF
TRBJ2-1	.	TRBV15	TRBD1	TGTGCCACCAGTCCGAGAAGGACAGGGGCCAATGAGCAGTTCTTC	CATSPRRTGANEQFF
TRBJ1-1	.	TRBV4-2	.	TGTGCCAGCAGCTCGGGTGAGATAGGTACTGAAGCTTTCTTT	CASSSGEIGTEAFF
TRBJ2-2	.	TRBV5-1	TRBD1	TGCGCCAGCAGCTTGACTTTTCGTTCGTCGACAGGGGGCGGTTTGAAGGAGCTGTTTTTT	CASSLTFRSSTGGGLKELFF
TRBJ1-4	.	TRBV5-1	TRBD1	TGCGCCAGCAGCCCCACAGGGGGCAACAATGAAAAACTGTTTTTT	CASSPTGGNNEKLFF
TRBJ1-2	.	TRBV6-5	.	TGTGCCAGCAGTCTTCGAGCGGGGGCGGGCTATGGCTACACCTTC	CASSLRAGAGYGYTF
TRBJ2-1	.	TRBV21-1	.	TGTGCCAGCAGCAAAGGCAACGACAATGAGCAGTTCTTC	CASSKGNDNEQFF
TRBJ1-1	.	TRBV9	.	TGTGCCAGCAGCGTCTCCCCCACGAGGCGGAACACTGAAGCTTTCTTT	CASSVSPTRRNTEAFF
TRBJ1-2	.	TRBV5-6	.	TGTGCCAGCAGCTTTCGGGATCCTTACTATGGCTACACCTTC	CASSFRDPYYGYTF
TRBJ2-7	.	TRBV5-1	TRBD1	TGCGCCAGCAGCTGGGGACAGCGATCCTACGAGCAGTACTTC	CASSWGQRSYEQYF
TRBJ1-1	once	TRBV18	.	TGTGCCAGCTCAACAACAGGGTCCCCTGAAGCTTTCTTT	CASSTTGSPEAFF
TRBJ2-2	.	TRBV11-2	.	TGTGCCAGCAGCTTATGGTCTCACACCGGGGAGCTGTTTTTT	CASSLWSHTGELFF
TRBJ2-7	.	TRBV19	TRBD1	TGTGCCAGTGGGACAGCGAGCTCCTACGAGCAGTACTTC	CASGTASSYEQYF
TRBJ2-3	.	TRBV5-1	TRBD1	TGCGCCAGCAGCTTACAGGGGCAGGCAGATACGCAGTATTTT	CASSLQGQADTQYF
TRBJ1-2	.	TRBV13	TRBD1	TGTGCCAGCAGCTTTTCCCGGGACAGGGGGCGTCTTAACTATGGCTACACCTTC	CASSFSRDRGRLNYGYTF
TRBJ1-2	once	TRBV2	.	TGTGCCAGCAGTGGACAGACCCAACAGGGCTACACCTTC	CASSGQTQQGYTF
TRBJ2-3	.	TRBV7-8	TRBD2	TGTGCCAGCAGCTTACAGCGGGGGGCTAGCACAGATACGCAGTATTTT	CASSLQRGASTDTQYF
TRBJ1-4	.	TRBV5-1	.	TGCGCCAGCAGCTTGGTCGTGGGGGTGAATGAAAAACTGTTTTTT	CASSLVVGVNEKLFF
TRBJ1-5	.	TRBV2	TRBD1	TGTGCCAGTACCCGGGGAGGGGGCATTGAGCCCCAGCATTTT	CASTRGGGIEPQHF
TRBJ2-7	.	TRBV5-4	TRBD1	TGTGCCAGCAGCTCGGGACAGAGCTCCTACGAGCAGTACTTC	CASSSGQSSYEQYF
TRBJ1-2	.	TRBV4-1	TRBD1	TGCGCCAGCAGCCGAGAAGGGACAGGGGGTCTTGGCTACACCTTC	CASSREGTGGLGYTF
TRBJ2-1	.	TRBV4-2	.	TGTGCCAGCAGCCAAGGCTTGGGGCATCCCAATGAGCAGTTCTTC	CASSQGLGHPNEQFF
TRBJ1-1	.	TRBV11-2	.	TGTGCCAGCAGCTTAGGACTGGGGAACACTGAAGCTTTCTTT	CASSLGLGNTEAFF
TRBJ1-4	.	TRBV19	.	TGTGCCAGTAGTATGGGAGCAAATAATGAAAAACTGTTTTTT	CASSMGANNEKLFF
TRBJ2-7	.	TRBV5-6	.	TGTGCCAGCAGCTCGACACTTGGCGAGCAGTACTTC	CASSSTLGEQYF
TRBJ1-3	.	TRBV5-5	.	TGTGCCAGCAGCTTGGATGGGGTATTCGCTGGAAACACCATATATTTT	CASSLDGVFAGNTIYF
TRBJ1-1	.	TRBV11-2	.	TGTGCCAGCAGCTTAGGGGTCGGTACTGAAGCTTTCTTT	CASSLGVGTEAFF
TRBJ2-1	.	TRBV2	TRBD2	TGTGCCAGCAGTGAATTTAGCGGGGGGACAAACAATGAGCAGTTCTTC	CASSEFSGGTNNEQFF
TRBJ2-7	.	TRBV6-5	TRBD1	TGTGCCAGCAGCAGACAGGGGGTACCTTACGAGCAGTACTTC	CASSRQGVPYEQYF
TRBJ1-1	.	TRBV7-9	.	TGTGCCAGCAGCTTCCCGGGTACTGGGGCCACTGAAGCTTTCTTT	CASSFPGTGATEAFF
TRBJ2-5	.	TRBV2	.	TGTGCCAGCAGTGGACAGGTTCGGCTCGAGACCCAGTACTTC	CASSGQVRLETQYF
TRBJ2-1	.	TRBV7-9	.	TGTGCCAGCAGCTTAGCGCGGGCTAGCAGCTCCTACAATGAGCAGTTCTTC	CASSLARASSSYNEQFF
TRBJ1-1	.	TRBV7-9	.	TGTGCCAGCAGTCGCCAGGGTACCTACACTGAAGCTTTCTTT	CASSRQGTYTEAFF
TRBJ2-3	.	TRBV5-1	TRBD2	TGCGCCAGCAGCCCTTTAGCGGGGCGGGCAGATACGCAGTATTTT	CASSPLAGRADTQYF
TRBJ1-6	.	TRBV7-8	.	TGTGCCAGCAGCTTAGGGGGAACGTGGGGCTTGTATAATTCACCCCTCCACTTT	CASSLGGTWGLYNSPLHF
TRBJ2-5	.	TRBV18	TRBD1	TGTGCCAGCTCACTGACTGGGACAGGGGGGCAAGAGACCCAGTACTTC	CASSLTGTGGQETQYF
TRBJ1-6	.	TRBV9	.	TGTGCCAGCAGCGTGTATACCTATTCACCCCTCCACTTT	CASSVYTYSPLHF
TRBJ2-2	.	TRBV19	TRBD2	TGTGCCAGTAGTTCGAGGACTAGCGGGGGGCCCGGGGAGCTGTTTTTT	CASSSRTSGGPGELFF
TRBJ1-1	.	TRBV7-9	.	TGTGCCAGCAGCGTTACCGTCGGCGGTGGCGGCACTGAAGCTTTCTTT	CASSVTVGGGGTEAFF
TRBJ2-7	.	TRBV14	TRBD2	TGTGCCACTAGACTAGCGGGGAGTCACTACGAGCAGTACTTC	CATRLAGSHYEQYF
TRBJ2-5	once	TRBV2	TRBD2	TGTGCCAGCACGTACGGGGGGGCAGAGACCCAGTACTTC	CASTYGGAETQYF
TRBJ2-7	.	TRBV4-1	TRBD1	TGCGCCAGCAGCCAAGCGAGGACAGGGGGTGCCTACGAGCAGTACTTC	CASSQARTGGAYEQYF
TRBJ2-2	.	TRBV19	.	TGTGCCAGTAGTATTGTATACGTGATACAGGGTAAAACCGGGGAGCTGTTTTTT	CASSIVYVIQGKTGELFF
TRBJ1-2	.	TRBV5-4	TRBD1	TGTGCCAGCAGGCACCGGGACAGGATCGATGGCTACACCTTC	CASRHRDRIDGYTF
TRBJ2-3	.	TRBV11-2	TRBD1	TGTGCCAGCAGCCGGGACAGGGGAGATACGCAGTATTTT	CASSRDRGDTQYF
TRBJ2-3	.	TRBV2	.	TGTGCCAGCAGTGATCTCTCAGATACGCAGTATTTT	CASSDLSDTQYF
TRBJ2-1	.	TRBV7-9	TRBD1	TGTGCCAGCAGCTTACGGACAGGCTCCTACAATGAGCAGTTCTTC	CASSLRTGSYNEQFF
TRBJ1-3	.	TRBV27	.	TGTGCCAGCAGTTTAAGGTCCGGAAACACCATATATTTT	CASSLRSGNTIYF
TRBJ1-6	.	TRBV19	.	TGTGCCAGTAAACAATATAATTCACCCCTCCACTTT	CASKQYNSPLHF